A selection of T cell receptor beta chains follows, all from one sample in a study of beta chain features in type 1 diabetes. Sequencing was performed with immunoSEQ multiplex PCR; in TCRdb, only in-frame clones are kept and a portion is missing. In the table there are around 600,000 clones, roughly 12% of which are singletons. Sequencing used naive CD4+ T cells from blood. The source of these receptors is a man younger than 40 with type 1 diabetes. CDR3s include the opening cysteine and the closing phenylalanine or tryptophan. A D gene is named only where the DNA matches it firmly. Only some rows state a clone size, as once, few, many or a class for expanded clones.

j_gene,abundance,d_gene,v_gene,CDR3aa,CDR3nt
TRBJ2-3,few,-,TRBV25-1,CASSEGGWRGSSTDTQYF,TGTGCCAGCAGTGAAGGCGGTTGGAGGGGGTCTAGCACAGATACGCAGTATTTT
TRBJ1-6,-,TRBD1,TRBV4-2,CASSPGQGVRALHF,TGTGCCAGCAGCCCGGGACAGGGGGTCAGGGCCCTCCACTTT
TRBJ2-2,-,TRBD1,TRBV6-5,CASSYGTGGSGELFF,TGTGCCAGCAGTTACGGGACAGGGGGATCCGGGGAGCTGTTTTTT
TRBJ1-3,few,-,TRBV9,CASSLSGSGNTIYF,TGTGCCAGCAGCTTATCAGGGTCTGGAAACACCATATATTTT
TRBJ2-7,few,-,TRBV7-2,CASSLAGDSPREQYF,TGTGCCAGCAGCTTAGCCGGGGACTCGCCTAGGGAGCAGTACTTC
TRBJ1-5,-,TRBD1,TRBV29-1,CSVGGGTGGGQPQHF,TGCAGCGTTGGAGGGGGGACAGGGGGCGGTCAGCCCCAGCATTTT
TRBJ2-7,-,-,TRBV7-2,CASSLKDLTYEQYF,TGTGCCAGCAGCTTAAAGGACCTGACGTACGAGCAGTACTTC
TRBJ2-7,few,-,TRBV7-2,CASSLARPTDSYEQYF,TGTGCCAGCAGCTTAGCGAGACCGACCGACTCCTACGAGCAGTACTTC
TRBJ2-3,few,-,TRBV20-1,CSARQYDTQYF,TGCAGTGCAAGACAGTATGATACGCAGTATTTT
TRBJ1-4,-,TRBD1,TRBV7-7,CASSPDRVRVMDEKLFF,TGTGCTAGCAGCCCGGACAGGGTGAGGGTTATGGATGAAAAACTGTTTTTT
TRBJ2-7,few,TRBD2,TRBV7-2,CASSLVRGDSYEQYF,TGTGCCAGCAGCTTGGTCCGGGGGGATTCCTACGAGCAGTACTTC
TRBJ2-6,few,TRBD1,TRBV7-8,CASSARQGGAGANVLTF,TGTGCCAGCAGCGCTAGACAGGGCGGAGCGGGGGCCAACGTCCTGACTTTC
TRBJ2-7,few,-,TRBV20-1,CSAQDYEQYF,TGCAGTGCGCAAGACTACGAGCAGTACTTC
TRBJ2-1,-,-,TRBV7-9,CASSLGADNEQFF,TGTGCCAGCAGCTTAGGAGCGGACAATGAGCAGTTCTTC
TRBJ2-7,few,-,TRBV7-8,CASSLEVQAHYEQYF,TGTGCCAGCAGCTTAGAAGTACAGGCCCACTACGAGCAGTACTTC
TRBJ2-5,-,TRBD1,TRBV6-5,CASRSRGPETQYF,TGTGCCAGCAGATCCAGGGGGCCTGAGACCCAGTACTTC
TRBJ1-5,few,-,TRBV7-2,CASSLGGERFQPQHF,TGTGCCAGCAGCTTAGGCGGGGAACGATTCCAGCCCCAGCATTTT
TRBJ1-4,few,TRBD1,TRBV15,CATDPGQGFEKLFF,TGTGCCACCGACCCTGGACAGGGATTTGAAAAACTGTTTTTT
TRBJ2-7,-,-,TRBV7-8,CASSPGGEASYEQYF,TGTGCCAGCAGCCCAGGGGGGGAAGCAAGCTACGAGCAGTACTTC
TRBJ2-7,-,-,TRBV13,CASSLERVRYEQYF,TGTGCCAGCAGCTTAGAGCGGGTCCGCTACGAGCAGTACTTC
TRBJ1-6,few,TRBD1,TRBV6-5,CASSYRGAGGSPLHF,TGTGCCAGCAGTTACCGCGGGGCAGGGGGATCACCCCTCCACTTT
TRBJ2-7,-,-,TRBV29-1,CSVVGQTYEQYF,TGCAGCGTTGTAGGACAGACCTACGAGCAGTACTTC
TRBJ2-7,few,TRBD1,TRBV4-2,CASSQEYRGDYEQYF,TGTGCCAGCAGCCAAGAGTACAGGGGAGACTACGAGCAGTACTTC
TRBJ2-1,few,-,TRBV9,CASSVAIGALDNEQFF,TGTGCCAGCAGCGTAGCGATAGGTGCACTGGACAATGAGCAGTTCTTC
TRBJ2-5,-,-,TRBV10-3,CAISVSGEETQYF,TGTGCCATCAGTGTTTCGGGTGAAGAGACCCAGTACTTC
TRBJ2-1,few,TRBD1,TRBV19,CASGTENYNEQFF,TGTGCCAGTGGGACAGAGAACTACAATGAGCAGTTCTTC
TRBJ2-3,-,-,TRBV5-4,CASSLSGNTQYF,TGTGCCAGCAGCTTGAGTGGTAATACGCAGTATTTT
TRBJ2-7,-,TRBD2,TRBV25-1,CASSIGLAGEQYF,TGTGCCAGCAGCATCGGACTAGCGGGGGAGCAGTACTTC
TRBJ2-1,few,-,TRBV18,CASSPPGRNEQFF,TGTGCCAGCTCACCACCGGGTCGCAATGAGCAGTTCTTC
TRBJ2-7,-,TRBD1,TRBV11-2,CASSWTGTGGIDEQYF,TGTGCCAGCAGCTGGACCGGGACAGGGGGCATCGACGAGCAGTACTTC
TRBJ2-5,few,-,TRBV7-9,CASSGETQYF,TGTGCCAGCTCAGGGGAGACCCAGTACTTC
TRBJ1-1,-,-,TRBV7-2,CASSLSTANTEAFF,TGTGCCAGCAGCTTATCGACAGCGAACACTGAAGCTTTCTTT
TRBJ2-1,few,TRBD1,TRBV7-2,CASSLGGTGVYNEQFF,TGTGCCAGCAGCTTAGGAGGGACAGGGGTTTACAATGAGCAGTTCTTC
TRBJ2-1,-,TRBD2,TRBV9,CASSVAGGGGHINEQFF,TGTGCCAGCAGCGTAGCTGGGGGCGGGGGGCATATTAATGAGCAGTTCTTC
TRBJ2-5,-,TRBD1,TRBV2,CATNPGGERKTQYF,TGTGCCACCAATCCAGGGGGTGAGAGGAAGACCCAGTACTTC
TRBJ1-5,few,-,TRBV28,CASSIIGRSNQPQHF,TGTGCCAGCAGTATTATCGGCAGGAGCAATCAGCCCCAGCATTTT
TRBJ1-5,-,-,TRBV9,CASSDGAGNQPQHF,TGTGCCAGCAGCGATGGGGCGGGCAATCAGCCCCAGCATTTT
TRBJ1-2,-,-,TRBV6-5,CASRGGNYGYTF,TGTGCCAGCAGAGGGGGGAACTATGGCTACACCTTC
TRBJ1-2,few,TRBD1,TRBV4-3,CASSPTGNGNYGYTF,TGCGCCAGCAGTCCGACAGGGAACGGAAACTATGGCTACACCTTC
TRBJ2-7,-,TRBD2,TRBV5-1,CASSQLAGSEYEQYF,TGCGCCAGCAGCCAACTAGCGGGGAGCGAGTACGAGCAGTACTTC
TRBJ1-2,few,TRBD1,TRBV25-1,CASSDWTGGPTYGYTF,TGTGCCAGCAGTGATTGGACAGGGGGCCCCACCTATGGCTACACCTTC
TRBJ2-3,-,-,TRBV5-1,CASSLRERTESTDTQYF,TGCGCCAGCAGCTTGCGGGAGCGGACAGAAAGCACAGATACGCAGTATTTT
TRBJ2-5,few,TRBD1,TRBV7-2,CASSSFPGQGRETQYF,TGTGCCAGCAGCTCATTTCCGGGACAGGGGAGAGAGACCCAGTACTTC
TRBJ2-7,few,-,TRBV29-1,CSVEGDNYSHYEQYF,TGCAGCGTTGAAGGAGACAACTACAGCCACTACGAGCAGTACTTC
TRBJ1-3,few,TRBD1,TRBV19,CASSTRDRGSGNTIYF,TGTGCCAGTAGTACCCGGGACAGGGGATCTGGAAACACCATATATTTT
TRBJ1-1,few,-,TRBV7-7,CASSLSENTEAFF,TGTGCTAGCAGCTTATCGGAGAACACTGAAGCTTTCTTT
TRBJ2-1,few,-,TRBV6-5,CASSQNNEQFF,TGTGCCAGCAGTCAGAACAATGAGCAGTTCTTC
TRBJ1-6,few,-,TRBV28,CASRVLNSPLHF,TGTGCCAGTAGGGTTTTGAATTCACCCCTCCACTTT
TRBJ2-2,few,TRBD2,TRBV5-1,CASSSRTSPRTGELFF,TGCGCCAGCAGCTCGCGGACTAGCCCACGCACCGGGGAGCTGTTTTTT
TRBJ1-4,few,-,TRBV11-3,CASSPEYGEKLFF,TGTGCCAGCAGCCCCGAGTACGGTGAAAAACTGTTTTTT
TRBJ2-7,-,-,TRBV11-2,CASSLVLASWEQYF,TGTGCCAGCAGCTTGGTACTAGCATCTTGGGAGCAGTACTTC
TRBJ2-7,few,-,TRBV5-4,CASSAEGVVDTYEQYF,TGTGCCAGCAGCGCTGAAGGGGTCGTTGACACCTACGAGCAGTACTTC
TRBJ1-1,-,-,TRBV4-2,CASSQYWGARNTEAFF,TGTGCCAGCAGCCAATATTGGGGGGCACGGAACACTGAAGCTTTCTTT
TRBJ2-3,-,-,TRBV30,CAWTLDTQYF,TGTGCCTGGACCCTAGATACGCAGTATTTT
TRBJ2-7,-,TRBD1,TRBV30,CAWSLRTGGGEQYF,TGTGCCTGGAGTCTCAGGACAGGGGGCGGCGAGCAGTACTTC
TRBJ2-3,few,-,TRBV7-2,CASSGRSGPTDTQYF,TGTGCCAGCAGCGGCCGTAGCGGACCGACAGATACGCAGTATTTT
TRBJ2-7,-,-,TRBV6-1,CASSEITGLTYEQYF,TGTGCCAGCAGTGAAATCACCGGCTTAACCTACGAGCAGTACTTC
TRBJ2-5,-,TRBD2,TRBV10-3,CAIGTGGIQETQYF,TGTGCCATCGGGACGGGGGGTATTCAAGAGACCCAGTACTTC
TRBJ1-5,few,-,TRBV5-6,CASSLAGVDQPQHF,TGTGCCAGCAGCTTGGCAGGGGTCGATCAGCCCCAGCATTTT
TRBJ2-4,-,TRBD1,TRBV7-9,CASSLGQGANIQYF,TGTGCCAGCAGCTTAGGTCAGGGGGCGAACATTCAGTACTTC